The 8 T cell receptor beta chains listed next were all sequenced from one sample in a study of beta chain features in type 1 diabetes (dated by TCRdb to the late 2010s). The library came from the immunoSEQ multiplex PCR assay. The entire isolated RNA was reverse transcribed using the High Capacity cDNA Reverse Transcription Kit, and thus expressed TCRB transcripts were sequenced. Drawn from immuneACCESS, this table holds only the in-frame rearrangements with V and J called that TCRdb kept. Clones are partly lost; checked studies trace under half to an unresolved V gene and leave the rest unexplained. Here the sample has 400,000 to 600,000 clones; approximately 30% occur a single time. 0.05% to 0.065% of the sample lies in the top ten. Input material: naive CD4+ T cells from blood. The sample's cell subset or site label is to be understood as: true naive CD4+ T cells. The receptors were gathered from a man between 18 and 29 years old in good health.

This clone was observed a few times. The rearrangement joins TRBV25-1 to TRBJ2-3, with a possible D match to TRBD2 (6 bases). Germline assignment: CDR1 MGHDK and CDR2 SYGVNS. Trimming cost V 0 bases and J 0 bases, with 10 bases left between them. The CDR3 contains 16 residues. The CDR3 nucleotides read TGTGCCAGCAGTGAATACGAGCGGGTTAGCACAGATACGCAGTATTTT. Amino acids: CASSEYERVSTDTQYF.

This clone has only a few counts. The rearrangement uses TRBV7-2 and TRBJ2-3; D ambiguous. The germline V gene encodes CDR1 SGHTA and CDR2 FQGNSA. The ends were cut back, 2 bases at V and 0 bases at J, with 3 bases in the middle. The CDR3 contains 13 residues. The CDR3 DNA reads TGTGCCAGCAGCTTACTAAGCACAGATACGCAGTATTTT. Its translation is CASSLLSTDTQYF.

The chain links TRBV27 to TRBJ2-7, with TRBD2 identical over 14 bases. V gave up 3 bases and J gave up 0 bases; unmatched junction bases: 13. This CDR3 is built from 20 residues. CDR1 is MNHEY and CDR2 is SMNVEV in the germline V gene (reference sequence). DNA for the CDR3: TGTGCCAGCAGTTTTCTCCCCGGGACTAGCGGGAGTAGGCTCTCCTACGAGCAGTACTTC. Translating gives CASSFLPGTSGSRLSYEQYF.

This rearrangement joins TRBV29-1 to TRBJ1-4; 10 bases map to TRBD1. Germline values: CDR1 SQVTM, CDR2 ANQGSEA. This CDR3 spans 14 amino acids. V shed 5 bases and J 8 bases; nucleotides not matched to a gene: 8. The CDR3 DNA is TGCAGCGTTACGACAGGGGGCGGACAGGAAAAACTGTTTTTT. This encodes CSVTTGGGQEKLFF.

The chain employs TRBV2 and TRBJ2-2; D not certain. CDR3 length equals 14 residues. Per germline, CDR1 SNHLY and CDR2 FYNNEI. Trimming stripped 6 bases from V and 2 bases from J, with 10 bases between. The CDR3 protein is CASREQPNTGELFF. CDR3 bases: TGTGCCAGCAGGGAACAGCCAAACACCGGGGAGCTGTTTTTT.

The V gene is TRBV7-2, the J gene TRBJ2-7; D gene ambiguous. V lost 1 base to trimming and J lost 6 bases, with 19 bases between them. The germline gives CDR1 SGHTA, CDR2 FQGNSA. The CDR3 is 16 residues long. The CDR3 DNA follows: TGTGCCAGCAGCTTAGTTTCTACCATTGTCTCTAGCGAGCAGTACTTC. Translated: CASSLVSTIVSSEQYF.

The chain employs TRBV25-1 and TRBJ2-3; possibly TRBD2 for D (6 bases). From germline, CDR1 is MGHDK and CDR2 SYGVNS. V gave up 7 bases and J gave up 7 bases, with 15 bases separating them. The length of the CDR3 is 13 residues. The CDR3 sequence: CASTGAGSYTQYF. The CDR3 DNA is TGTGCCAGCACTGGGGCGGGATCATATACGCAGTATTTT.

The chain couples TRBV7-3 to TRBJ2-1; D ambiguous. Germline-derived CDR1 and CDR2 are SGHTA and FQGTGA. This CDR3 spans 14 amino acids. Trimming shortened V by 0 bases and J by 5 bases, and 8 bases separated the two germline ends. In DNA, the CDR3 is TGTGCCAGCAGCTTAACTAGCCAGCACAATGAGCAGTTCTTC. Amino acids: CASSLTSQHNEQFF.